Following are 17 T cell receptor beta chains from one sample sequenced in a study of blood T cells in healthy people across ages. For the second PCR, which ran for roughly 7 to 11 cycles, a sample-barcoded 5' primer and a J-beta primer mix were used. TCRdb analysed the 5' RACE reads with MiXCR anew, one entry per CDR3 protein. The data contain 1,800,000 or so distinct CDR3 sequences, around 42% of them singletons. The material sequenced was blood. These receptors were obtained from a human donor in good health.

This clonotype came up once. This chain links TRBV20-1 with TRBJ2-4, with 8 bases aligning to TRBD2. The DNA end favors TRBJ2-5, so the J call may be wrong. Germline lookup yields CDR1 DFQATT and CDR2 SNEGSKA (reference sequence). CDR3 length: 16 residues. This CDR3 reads CSARVAGRDDQETQYF. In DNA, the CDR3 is TGCAGTGCTAGGGTCGCCGGGAGGGACGATCAAGAGACCCAGTACTTC.

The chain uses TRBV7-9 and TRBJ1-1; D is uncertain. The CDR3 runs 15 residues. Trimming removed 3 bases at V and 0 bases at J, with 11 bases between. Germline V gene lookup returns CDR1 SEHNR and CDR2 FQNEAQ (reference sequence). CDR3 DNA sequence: TGTGCCAGCAGCTTTCGGAACCAGCTGAACACTGAAGCTTTCTTT. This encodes CASSFRNQLNTEAFF.

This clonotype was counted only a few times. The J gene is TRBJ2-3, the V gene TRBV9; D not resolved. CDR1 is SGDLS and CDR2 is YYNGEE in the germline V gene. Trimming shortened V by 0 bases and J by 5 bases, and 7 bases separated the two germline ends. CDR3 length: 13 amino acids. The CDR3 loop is CASSVVVGDTQYF. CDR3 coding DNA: TGTGCCAGCAGCGTAGTCGTGGGAGATACGCAGTATTTT.

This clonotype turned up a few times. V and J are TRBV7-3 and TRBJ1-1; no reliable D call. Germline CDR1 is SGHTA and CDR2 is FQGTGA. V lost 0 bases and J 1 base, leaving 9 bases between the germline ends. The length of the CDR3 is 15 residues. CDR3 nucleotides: TGTGCCAGCAGCTTAACAGGACGGGGGAACACTGAAGCTTTCTTT. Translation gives CASSLTGRGNTEAFF.

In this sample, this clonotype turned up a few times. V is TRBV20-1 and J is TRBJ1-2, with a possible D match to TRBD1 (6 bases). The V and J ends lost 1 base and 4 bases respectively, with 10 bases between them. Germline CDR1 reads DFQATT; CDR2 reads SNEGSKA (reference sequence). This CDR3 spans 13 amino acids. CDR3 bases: TGCAGTGCTAGAGGGGGACATTTCTATGGCTACACCTTC. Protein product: CSARGGHFYGYTF.

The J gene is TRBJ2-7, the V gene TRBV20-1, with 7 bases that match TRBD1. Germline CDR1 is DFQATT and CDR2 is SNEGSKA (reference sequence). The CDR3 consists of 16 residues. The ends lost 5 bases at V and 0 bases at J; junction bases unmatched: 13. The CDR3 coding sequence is TGCAGTGCTTCATCGCTGCCCCGACAGGGCTCCTACGAGCAGTACTTC. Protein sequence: CSASSLPRQGSYEQYF.

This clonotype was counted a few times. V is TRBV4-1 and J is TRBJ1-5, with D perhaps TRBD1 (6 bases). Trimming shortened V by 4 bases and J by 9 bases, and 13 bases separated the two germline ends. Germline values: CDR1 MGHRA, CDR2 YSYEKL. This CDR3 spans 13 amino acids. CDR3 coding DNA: TGCGCCAGCAGCCTGCAGGGGTCCGGGCCCCAGCATTTT. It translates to CASSLQGSGPQHF.

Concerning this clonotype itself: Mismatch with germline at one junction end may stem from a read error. DNA for the CDR3: TGTGCCAGCGGCCGGATGGGAAACAGTGAAGCTTTCTTT. Translated, it gives CASGRMGNSEAFF. The genes are TRBV3-1 and TRBJ1-1; D is undetermined. The V gene's germline CDR1 is LGHDT and CDR2 YNNKEL (reference sequence). The CDR3 spans 13 residues.

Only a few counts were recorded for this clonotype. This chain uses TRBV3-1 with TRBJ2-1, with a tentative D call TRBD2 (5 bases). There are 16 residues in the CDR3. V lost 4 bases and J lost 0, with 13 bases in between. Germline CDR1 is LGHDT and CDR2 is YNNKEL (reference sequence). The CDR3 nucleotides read TGTGCCAGCAGCCTCTTCGCTGGGAGCTCCTACAATGAGCAGTTCTTC. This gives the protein CASSLFAGSSYNEQFF.

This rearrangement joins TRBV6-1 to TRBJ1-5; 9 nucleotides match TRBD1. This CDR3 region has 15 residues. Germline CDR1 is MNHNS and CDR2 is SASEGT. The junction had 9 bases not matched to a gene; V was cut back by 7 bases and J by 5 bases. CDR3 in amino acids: CASKAGDRDYQPQHF. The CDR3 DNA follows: TGTGCCAGCAAGGCCGGGGACAGGGATTATCAGCCCCAGCATTTT.

The CDR3 protein is CATSRSQTESYGYTF. CDR3 nucleotide sequence: TGTGCCACCAGCAGATCTCAGACAGAAAGCTATGGCTACACCTTC. V gene TRBV15 combines with J gene TRBJ1-2; TRBD1 might be the D (5 bases). The CDR3 covers 15 residues. Per the germline V gene, CDR1 is LNHNV and CDR2 is YYDKDF (reference sequence). V gave up 2 bases and J gave up 4 bases, with 14 bases separating them.

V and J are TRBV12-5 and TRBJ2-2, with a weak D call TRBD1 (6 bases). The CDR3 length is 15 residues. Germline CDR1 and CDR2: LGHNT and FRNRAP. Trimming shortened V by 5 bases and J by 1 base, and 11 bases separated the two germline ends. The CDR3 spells CASGRDTENTGELFF. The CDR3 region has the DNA TGTGCTAGTGGTCGGGACACTGAGAACACCGGGGAGCTGTTTTTT.

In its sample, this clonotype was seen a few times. The CDR3, as DNA: TGTGCCACCAGCAGAGATCGGGCAGCTACTAAAGCTTTCTTT. Encoded protein: CATSRDRAATKAFF. This chain links TRBV15 with TRBJ1-1; D gene ambiguous. The V end lost 0 bases, the J end lost 9 bases, and 14 bases lay between the germline ends. The germline CDR1 and CDR2 sequences are LNHNV and YYDKDF (reference sequence). This CDR3 contains 14 residues.

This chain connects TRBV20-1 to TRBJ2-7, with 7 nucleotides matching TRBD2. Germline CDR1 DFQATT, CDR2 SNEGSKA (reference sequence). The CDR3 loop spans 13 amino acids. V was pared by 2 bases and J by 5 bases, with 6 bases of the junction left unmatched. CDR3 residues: CSARKQGGDEQYF. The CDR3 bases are TGCAGTGCTAGAAAGCAGGGAGGGGACGAGCAGTACTTC.

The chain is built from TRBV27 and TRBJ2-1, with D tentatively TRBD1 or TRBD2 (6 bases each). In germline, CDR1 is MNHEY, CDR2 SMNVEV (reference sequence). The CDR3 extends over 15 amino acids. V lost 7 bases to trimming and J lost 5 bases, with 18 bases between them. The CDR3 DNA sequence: TGTGCCAGCACCATCAAAACAGGGAGGAACAATGAGCAGTTCTTC. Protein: CASTIKTGRNNEQFF.

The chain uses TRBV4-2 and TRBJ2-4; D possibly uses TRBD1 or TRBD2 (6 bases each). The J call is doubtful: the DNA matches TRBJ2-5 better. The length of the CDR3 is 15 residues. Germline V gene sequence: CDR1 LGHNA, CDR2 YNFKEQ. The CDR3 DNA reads TGTGCCAGCAGCCCTGGGGGGCAGGAGTTGGGGACCCAGTACTTC. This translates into CASSPGGQELGTQYF.

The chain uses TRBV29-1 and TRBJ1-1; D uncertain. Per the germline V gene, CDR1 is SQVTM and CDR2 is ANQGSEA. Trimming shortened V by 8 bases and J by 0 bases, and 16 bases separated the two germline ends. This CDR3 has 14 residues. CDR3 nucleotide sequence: TGCAGCCCGACGAGAGGGAACATGAACACTGAAGCTTTCTTT. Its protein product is CSPTRGNMNTEAFF.